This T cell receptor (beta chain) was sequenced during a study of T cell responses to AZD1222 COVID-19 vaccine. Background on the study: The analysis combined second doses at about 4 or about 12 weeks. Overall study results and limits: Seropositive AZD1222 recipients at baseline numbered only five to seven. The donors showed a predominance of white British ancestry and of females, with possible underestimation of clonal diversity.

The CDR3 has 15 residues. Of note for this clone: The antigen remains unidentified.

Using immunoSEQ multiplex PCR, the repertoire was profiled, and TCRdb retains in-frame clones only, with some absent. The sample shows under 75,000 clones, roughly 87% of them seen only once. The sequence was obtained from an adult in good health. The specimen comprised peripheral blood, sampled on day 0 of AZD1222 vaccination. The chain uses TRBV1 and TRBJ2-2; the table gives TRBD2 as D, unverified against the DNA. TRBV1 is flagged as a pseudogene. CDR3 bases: TGCACCAGCAGCCAGGGCGGGAGTCGTACCGGGGAGCTGTTTTTT. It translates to CTSSQGGSRTGELFF.